A selection of T cell receptor beta chains follows, all from one sample in a study of blood T cell repertoires in COVID-19. Profiled with immunoSEQ multiplex PCR; TCRdb holds only in-frame clones, not every one. This sample carries under 250,000 clones, about 80% of them seen once, and the ten largest clones take approximately 4.8%. Sequencing input: peripheral blood. These receptors originate from a man aged 45 to 65 with active or convalescent COVID-19. Each CDR3 is given with its conserved first and last residue. A D gene is named only where the DNA matches it firmly. Part of the rows lack a size; the others show once, few, many or a class for expanded clones.

d_call j_call clone_size v_call cdr3_aa cdr3_nt
TRBD1 TRBJ2-3 . TRBV6-5 CASSHDRGTDTQYF TGTGCCAGCAGCCACGACAGGGGGACAGATACGCAGTATTTT
TRBD1 TRBJ2-4 . TRBV19 CASSPVRTGEGKNIQYF TGTGCCAGTAGTCCCGTGAGGACAGGGGAAGGCAAAAACATTCAGTACTTC
. TRBJ1-1 . TRBV25-1 CASSPGSVTEAFF TGTGCCAGCAGTCCAGGGTCGGTCACTGAAGCTTTCTTT
. TRBJ1-6 . TRBV30 CAWSSVNSPLHF TGTGCCTGGAGTTCTGTGAATTCACCCCTCCACTTT
. TRBJ1-2 . TRBV5-1 CASSLGGYGYTF TGCGCCAGCAGCTTAGGCGGATATGGCTACACCTTC
. TRBJ2-1 . TRBV2 CASISGNEQFF TGTGCCAGCATCTCCGGCAATGAGCAGTTCTTC
. TRBJ1-2 . TRBV5-1 CASSPTANYGYTF TGCGCCAGCAGCCCGACAGCTAACTATGGCTACACCTTC
. TRBJ1-2 . TRBV4-1 CASSSGGLYGYTF TGCGCCAGCAGCAGCGGGGGGCTCTATGGCTACACCTTC
. TRBJ1-1 . TRBV7-9 CASSLLRETEAFF TGTGCCAGCAGCTTACTGCGGGAAACTGAAGCTTTCTTT
. TRBJ2-1 . TRBV27 CASGISYNEQFF TGTGCCAGCGGCATCTCCTACAATGAGCAGTTCTTC
TRBD1 TRBJ2-2 once TRBV18 CASSARQGDTGELFF TGTGCCAGCTCAGCCCGACAGGGAGACACCGGGGAGCTGTTTTTT
TRBD1 TRBJ2-7 . TRBV7-8 CASSHDRASSYEQYF TGTGCCAGCAGCCATGACAGGGCGAGCTCCTACGAGCAGTACTTC
. TRBJ1-2 . TRBV7-9 CASSLAGANYGYTF TGTGCCAGCAGCTTGGCAGGGGCCAACTATGGCTACACCTTC
TRBD1 TRBJ1-4 . TRBV12-5 CASGPGQYEKLFF TGTGCTAGCGGCCCGGGACAGTATGAAAAACTGTTTTTT
. TRBJ2-2 . TRBV30 CAWSVLVGNTGELFF TGTGCCTGGAGTGTACTGGTCGGGAACACCGGGGAGCTGTTTTTT
. TRBJ2-1 . TRBV18 CASSPAQGQQFF TGTGCCAGCTCACCGGCGCAGGGTCAACAGTTCTTC
TRBD1 TRBJ1-4 . TRBV28 CASSLAGTGKNEKLFF TGTGCCAGCAGTTTGGCCGGGACAGGGAAGAATGAAAAACTGTTTTTT
. TRBJ2-7 . TRBV30 CAWTGEYEQYF TGTGCCTGGACAGGGGAGTACGAGCAGTACTTC
. TRBJ2-1 . TRBV7-9 CASSPRNKGQRTEQFF TGTGCCAGCAGCCCCCGAAACAAGGGGCAGAGGACTGAGCAGTTCTTC
. TRBJ1-2 . TRBV2 CASSPLRQEVRYTF TGTGCCTCTTCACCCCTGAGACAGGAAGTCCGTTACACCTTC
TRBD2 TRBJ2-1 . TRBV11-3 CASSLDRTSGTGEQFF TGTGCCAGCAGCTTAGATAGGACTAGCGGGACCGGCGAGCAGTTCTTC
TRBD2 TRBJ2-2 . TRBV9 CASSVGVGTSPGELFF TGTGCCAGCAGCGTAGGAGTCGGGACTAGTCCCGGGGAGCTGTTTTTT
TRBD2 TRBJ2-3 . TRBV18 CASSPRRGDTDTQYF TGTGCCAGCTCACCACGGCGGGGGGACACAGATACGCAGTATTTT
TRBD1 TRBJ1-2 once TRBV6-1 CASSAGDRGPVDGYTF TGTGCCAGCAGTGCCGGGGACAGGGGGCCAGTGGATGGCTACACCTTC
. TRBJ2-7 . TRBV28 CASSQPTSTYEQYF TGTGCCAGCAGTCAACCGACATCCACCTACGAGCAGTACTTC
. TRBJ2-7 few TRBV5-1 CASSTLGGTYEQYF TGCGCCAGCAGCACCCTTGGAGGTACCTACGAGCAGTACTTC
TRBD1 TRBJ1-5 . TRBV29-1 CSTRTGGDQPQHF TGCAGCACCCGGACAGGGGGTGATCAGCCCCAGCATTTT
TRBD2 TRBJ2-3 . TRBV2 CASRAHGLAGGRTDTQYF TGTGCCAGCAGGGCCCACGGACTAGCGGGGGGACGCACAGATACGCAGTATTTT
TRBD1 TRBJ2-5 . TRBV30 CAWREGTGGWETQYF TGTGCCTGGAGAGAAGGGACAGGGGGCTGGGAGACCCAGTACTTC
TRBD1 TRBJ1-1 few TRBV3-1/TRBV3-2 CASSQGTGPNTEAFF TGTGCCAGCAGCCAAGGGACAGGACCGAACACTGAAGCTTTCTTT
. TRBJ1-6 . TRBV2 CASSELRNSPLHF TGTGCCAGCAGTGAACTGAGAAATTCACCCCTCCACTTT
. TRBJ2-1 . TRBV4-2 CASSQDPRVDEQFF TGTGCCAGCAGCCAAGATCCCCGGGTGGATGAGCAGTTCTTC
TRBD2 TRBJ2-3 . TRBV29-1 CSILAGGTDTQYF TGCAGCATATTAGCGGGGGGCACAGATACGCAGTATTTT
TRBD2 TRBJ2-7 . TRBV19 CASSGGRGASYEQYF TGTGCCAGTAGTGGCGGGAGGGGAGCCTCCTACGAGCAGTACTTC
TRBD1 TRBJ1-6 . TRBV10-3 CAISETVGQLFSPLHF TGTGCCATCAGTGAGACCGTGGGACAGCTTTTTTCACCCCTCCACTTT
TRBD1 TRBJ1-4 . TRBV9 CASSGTRQGAKEKLFF TGTGCCAGCAGCGGGACCCGACAGGGGGCTAAAGAAAAACTGTTTTTT
TRBD2 TRBJ2-3 few TRBV4-2 CASSYTSGGLTDTQYF TGTGCCAGCAGCTACACTAGCGGGGGGCTCACAGATACGCAGTATTTT
. TRBJ2-4 . TRBV27 CASSLAATKNIQYF TGTGCCAGCAGTTTGGCGGCGACCAAAAACATTCAGTACTTC
. TRBJ1-2 . TRBV25-1 CASSPTVPNYGYTF TGTGCCAGCAGTCCCACAGTGCCGAACTATGGCTACACCTTC
TRBD1 TRBJ1-1 . TRBV10-3 CAISEGQGRTEAFF TGTGCCATCAGTGAGGGACAGGGTCGAACTGAAGCTTTCTTT
. TRBJ1-1 . TRBV3-1/TRBV3-2 CASSQDGWRRNTEAFF TGTGCCAGCAGCCAAGATGGGTGGCGGCGGAACACTGAAGCTTTCTTT
. TRBJ2-1 . TRBV5-4 CASSSRVTLREQFF TGTGCCAGCAGCTCGCGGGTCACCTTAAGGGAGCAGTTCTTC
. TRBJ2-1 once TRBV6-2/TRBV6-3 CASSYYDRGLNEQFF TGTGCCAGCAGTTACTACGACCGAGGGTTGAATGAGCAGTTCTTC
. TRBJ2-7 . TRBV5-1 CASSLRSGLSYEQYF TGCGCCAGCAGCTTGAGGTCAGGCTTATCCTACGAGCAGTACTTC
. TRBJ2-2 . TRBV9 CASSVAWGLNTGELFF TGTGCCAGCAGCGTCGCGTGGGGCTTGAACACCGGGGAGCTGTTTTTT
TRBD1 TRBJ2-7 few TRBV18 CASSSFDRGRGEQYF TGTGCCAGCTCATCCTTCGACAGGGGAAGAGGCGAGCAGTACTTC
TRBD1 TRBJ1-2 . TRBV3-1/TRBV3-2 CASSQDRRGQGGIYGYTF TGTGCCAGCAGCCAAGATCGCCGAGGACAGGGGGGAATCTATGGCTACACCTTC